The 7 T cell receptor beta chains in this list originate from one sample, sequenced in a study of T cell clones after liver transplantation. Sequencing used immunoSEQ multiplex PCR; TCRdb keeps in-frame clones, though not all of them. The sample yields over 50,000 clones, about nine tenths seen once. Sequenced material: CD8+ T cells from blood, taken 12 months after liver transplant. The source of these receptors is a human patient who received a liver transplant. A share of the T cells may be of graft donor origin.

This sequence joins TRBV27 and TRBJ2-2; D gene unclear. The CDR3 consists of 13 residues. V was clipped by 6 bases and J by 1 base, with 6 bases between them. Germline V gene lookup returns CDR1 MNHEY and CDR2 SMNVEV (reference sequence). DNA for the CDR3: TGTGCCAGCAGAGCGAAGAACACCGGGGAGCTGTTTTTT. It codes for CASRAKNTGELFF.

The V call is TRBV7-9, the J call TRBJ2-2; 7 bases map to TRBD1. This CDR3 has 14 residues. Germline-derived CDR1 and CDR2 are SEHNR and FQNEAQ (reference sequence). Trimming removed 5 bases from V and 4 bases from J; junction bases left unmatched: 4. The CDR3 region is CASSGGQTTGELFF. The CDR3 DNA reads TGTGCCAGCAGCGGGGGACAGACCACCGGGGAGCTGTTTTTT.

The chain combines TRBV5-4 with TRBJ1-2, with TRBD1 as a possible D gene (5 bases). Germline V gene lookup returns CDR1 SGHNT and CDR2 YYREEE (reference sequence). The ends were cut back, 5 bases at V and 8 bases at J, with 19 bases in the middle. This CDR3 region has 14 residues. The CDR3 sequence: CASRGFGGWGGYTF. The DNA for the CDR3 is TGTGCCAGCAGAGGGTTCGGCGGCTGGGGGGGCTACACCTTC.

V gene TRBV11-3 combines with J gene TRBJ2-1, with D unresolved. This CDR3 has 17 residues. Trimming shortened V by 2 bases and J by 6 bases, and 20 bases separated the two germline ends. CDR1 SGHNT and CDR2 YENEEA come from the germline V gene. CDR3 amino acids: CASSLSSGSPRTNEQFF. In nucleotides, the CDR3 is TGTGCCAGCAGCTTATCAAGTGGCTCCCCAAGGACCAATGAGCAGTTCTTC.

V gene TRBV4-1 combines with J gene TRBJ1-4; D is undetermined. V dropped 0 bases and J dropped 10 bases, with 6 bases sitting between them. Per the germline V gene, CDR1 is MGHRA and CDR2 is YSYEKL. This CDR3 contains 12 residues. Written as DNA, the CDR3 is TGCGCCAGCAGCCAAGACGGGGTAAAACTGTTTTTT. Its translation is CASSQDGVKLFF.

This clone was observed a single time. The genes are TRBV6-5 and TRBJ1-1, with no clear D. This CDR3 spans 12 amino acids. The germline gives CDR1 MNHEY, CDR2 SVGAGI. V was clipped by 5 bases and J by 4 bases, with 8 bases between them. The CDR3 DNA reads TGTGCCAGCAGTCCGGGCGTCACTGAAGCTTTCTTT. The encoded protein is CASSPGVTEAFF.

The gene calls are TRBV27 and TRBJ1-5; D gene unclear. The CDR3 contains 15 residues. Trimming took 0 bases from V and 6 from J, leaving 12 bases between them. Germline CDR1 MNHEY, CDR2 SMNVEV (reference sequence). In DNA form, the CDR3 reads TGTGCCAGCAGTTTATCAGGGATGGGCAGTCAGCCCCAGCATTTT. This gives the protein CASSLSGMGSQPQHF.